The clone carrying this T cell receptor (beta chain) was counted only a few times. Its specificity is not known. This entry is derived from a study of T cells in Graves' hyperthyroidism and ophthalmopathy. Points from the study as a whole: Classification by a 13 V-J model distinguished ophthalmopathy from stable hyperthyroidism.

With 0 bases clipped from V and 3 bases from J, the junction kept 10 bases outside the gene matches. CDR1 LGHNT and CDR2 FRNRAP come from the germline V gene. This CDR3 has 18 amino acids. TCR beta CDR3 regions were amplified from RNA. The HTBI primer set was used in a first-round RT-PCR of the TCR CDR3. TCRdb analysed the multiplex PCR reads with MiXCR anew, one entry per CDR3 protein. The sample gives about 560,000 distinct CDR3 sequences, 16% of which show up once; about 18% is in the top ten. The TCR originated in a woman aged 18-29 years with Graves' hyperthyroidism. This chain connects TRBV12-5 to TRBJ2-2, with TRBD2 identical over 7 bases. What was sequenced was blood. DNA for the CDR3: TGTGCTAGTGGTTTGGTAAACTCGGGTAGCGGGCACACCGGGGAGCTGTTTTTT. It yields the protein CASGLVNSGSGHTGELFF.